The entry that follows covers one TCR beta chain sequence. Its specificity is unknown. Collection occurred without any documented infections or immune events in donors. The sample is drawn from a study of identifying expanded T cells in peripheral blood. Study-wide results and limits: Differentially abundant clones: roughly 1.2 between replicates, roughly 16 at roughly 13 days, 18 to 20 at four.

Produced via immunoSEQ multiplex PCR; TCRdb's table is partial and in-frame only. Altogether some 76,000 clones are present, roughly 90% being singletons, with the ten largest covering 3% to 3.5%. The sample was blood. This TCR was sampled from a person between 18 and 69 years old in good health.

CDR3 nucleotide sequence: TGTGCCAGCAGCTTGGGTGGGACTAGTTCGGAGACCCAGTACTTC. Protein product: CASSLGGTSSETQYF. V and J are TRBV5-4 and TRBJ2-5, with 8 bases aligning to TRBD2. Looked up from germline, CDR1 is SGHNT and CDR2 is YYREEE (reference sequence). CDR3 length: 15 residues. V shed 0 bases and J 5 bases; nucleotides not matched to a gene: 6. The variable domain in full, with the rest retrieved from reference TRBV5-4 and TRBJ2-5, is ETGVTQSPTHLIKTRGQQVTLRCSSQSGHNTVSWYQQALGQGPQFIFQYYREEENGRGNFPPRFSGLQFPNYSSELNVNALELDDSALYLCASSLGGTSSETQYFGPGTRLLVL.